This T cell receptor (beta chain) was captured in a study of T cell responses to AZD1222 COVID-19 vaccine. Generated by immunoSEQ multiplex PCR, the TCRdb table keeps only in-frame clones and is missing some. This table has under 250,000 clones, 90% to 95% appearing once. The CDR3 has 13 amino acids. The V segment lost 5 bases and the J segment 5 bases; nucleotides outside the gene matches: 3. Germline-derived CDR1 and CDR2 are SGHRS and YFSETQ. The material was peripheral blood, obtained on day 0 of MenACWY control vaccination. The sequence derives from an adult in good health. V and J are TRBV5-1 and TRBJ1-5; 8 nucleotides match TRBD1. The CDR3 protein is CASRQGDDQPQHF. CDR3 nucleotides: TGCGCCAGCAGACAGGGGGACGATCAGCCCCAGCATTTT.